The 10 T cell receptor beta chains below all came from one sample that was sequenced in a study of shared clonotypes between healthy human individuals. Repertoires were generated with immunoSEQ multiplex PCR, while TCRdb's copy carries only in-frame clones and drops some. Of around 2.1 million clones in the sample, about 92% were seen once. Positively selected for CCR7, the CD45RO-negative cells used as naive CD8 cells excluded terminally differentiated effector memory CD45RA+ cells. The source material was naive CD8+ T cells from PBMCs. Receptors originate from a man aged 18 to 29 in good health. Some clones in this sample may be carry-over from other donors' samples.

There are a few counts of this clone. The chain has TRBV4-1 and TRBJ1-4; 7 bases fit TRBD1. V lost 1 base and J lost 8; bases outside the gene matches: 7. Germline CDR1 and CDR2: MGHRA and YSYEKL. The CDR3 has 15 amino acids. DNA of the CDR3: TGCGCCAGCAGCCAAGTAGACAGGGAAGGAGAAAAACTGTTTTTT. Translation: CASSQVDREGEKLFF.

The chain uses TRBV7-9 and TRBJ2-6; D ambiguous. The CDR3 length is 16 residues. V lost 2 bases and J lost 0, with 8 bases in between. CDR1 and CDR2 (germline): SEHNR, FQNEAQ (reference sequence). DNA of the CDR3: TGTGCCAGCAGCTTATCTCGGTACTCTGGGGCCAACGTCCTGACTTTC. Translation gives CASSLSRYSGANVLTF.

This rearrangement joins TRBV7-9 to TRBJ1-2, with a tentative D call TRBD1 (6 bases). V lost 4 bases to trimming and J lost 5 bases, with 11 bases between them. The germline V gene has CDR1 SEHNR and CDR2 FQNEAQ (reference sequence). This CDR3 spans 13 amino acids. The CDR3 DNA is TGTGCCAGCAGCTACGGGACAAATTATGGCTACACCTTC. It codes for CASSYGTNYGYTF.

The chain links TRBV27 to TRBJ2-7; the match to TRBD2 covers 13 bases. There are 18 residues in the CDR3. V lost 6 bases and J lost 1; bases outside the gene matches: 12. Looked up from germline, CDR1 is MNHEY and CDR2 is SMNVEV (reference sequence). Written as DNA, the CDR3 is TGTGCCAGCAGAACCCGACTAGCGGGAGGCTCACTTTCCTACGAGCAGTACTTC. As protein: CASRTRLAGGSLSYEQYF.

This clone was recorded once. In the same sample, other DNA sequences code for this CDR3. V gene TRBV27 combines with J gene TRBJ2-7; 11 bases align to TRBD1. The CDR3 has 14 residues. Germline V gene sequence: CDR1 MNHEY, CDR2 SMNVEV (reference sequence). The V segment lost 5 bases and the J segment 2 bases; nucleotides outside the gene matches: 2. The CDR3 spells CASSEGQGAYEQYF. Written as DNA, the CDR3 is TGTGCCAGCAGTGAGGGACAGGGGGCCTACGAGCAGTACTTC.

Only one count was recorded for this clone. This chain links TRBV5-6 with TRBJ2-7; D is unclear. The CDR3 contains 13 residues. Germline V CDR1 and CDR2: SGHDT, YYEEEE. The germline V and J ends were trimmed by 4 bases and 0 bases, with 8 bases remaining between them. CDR3: CASSVGFSYEQYF. The CDR3 region has the DNA TGTGCCAGCAGCGTGGGCTTCTCCTACGAGCAGTACTTC.

The V and J genes are TRBV15 and TRBJ2-5; D possibly corresponds to TRBD2 (6 bases). This CDR3 is built from 16 residues. In germline, CDR1 is LNHNV, CDR2 YYDKDF (reference sequence). Trimming took off 1 base at V and 1 base at J, with 13 bases between the two ends. CDR3 nucleotide sequence: TGTGCCACCAGCAGAGCGGGGGTGACCCTCCAAGAGACCCAGTACTTC. Translating it yields CATSRAGVTLQETQYF.

This chain links TRBV28 with TRBJ2-7; D is possibly TRBD2 (6 bases). With 4 bases removed from V and 4 bases from J, the gap between germline ends came to 14 bases. In germline, CDR1 is MDHEN, CDR2 SYDVKM. CDR3 length: 14 amino acids. DNA for the CDR3: TGTGCCAGCAGTTCTCACGGGAGTTGGTACGAGCAGTACTTC. This gives the protein CASSSHGSWYEQYF.

V and J are TRBV7-9 and TRBJ1-1; tentatively, D is TRBD1 (6 bases). V dropped 5 bases and J dropped 5 bases, with 9 bases sitting between them. CDR1 is SEHNR, CDR2 FQNEAQ, per germline (reference sequence). There are 12 residues in the CDR3. The CDR3, as DNA: TGTGCCAGCAGCCGGGACACGACTGAAGCTTTCTTT. Protein sequence: CASSRDTTEAFF.

The chain combines TRBV19 with TRBJ1-2, with a weak D call TRBD1 (5 bases). Germline lookup yields CDR1 LNHDA and CDR2 SQIVND (reference sequence). V lost 1 base and J 4 bases, leaving 16 bases between the germline ends. The CDR3 loop spans 16 amino acids. The DNA for the CDR3 is TGTGCCAGTAGTATAGGTTTTCCGGGACTGATCTATGGCTACACCTTC. It codes for CASSIGFPGLIYGYTF.